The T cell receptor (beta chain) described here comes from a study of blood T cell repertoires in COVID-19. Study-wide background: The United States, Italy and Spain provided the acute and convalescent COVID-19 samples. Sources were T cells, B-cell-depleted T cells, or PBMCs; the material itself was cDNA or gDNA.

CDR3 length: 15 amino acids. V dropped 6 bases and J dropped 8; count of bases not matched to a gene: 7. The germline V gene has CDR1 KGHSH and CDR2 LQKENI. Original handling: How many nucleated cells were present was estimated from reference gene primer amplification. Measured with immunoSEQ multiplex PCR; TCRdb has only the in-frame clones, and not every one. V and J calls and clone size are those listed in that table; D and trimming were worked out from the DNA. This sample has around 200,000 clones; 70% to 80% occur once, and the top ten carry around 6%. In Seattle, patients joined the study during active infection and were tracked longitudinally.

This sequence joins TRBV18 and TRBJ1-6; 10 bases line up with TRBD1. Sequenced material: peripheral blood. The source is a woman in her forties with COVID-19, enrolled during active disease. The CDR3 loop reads CASSPMGTGDSPLHF. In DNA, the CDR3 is TGTGCCAGCTCGCCGATGGGGACAGGGGATTCACCCCTCCACTTT.